The clone carrying this T cell receptor (beta chain) was seen many times. Its antigen is still unknown. TCRdb passed the reads through MiXCR, listing each CDR3 protein once. The table has 97,000 or so distinct CDR3 sequences, 15% to 20% seen once. The data were obtained in a study of T cell repertoires in cytomegalovirus infection. Study at large: Both CMV infection and a matching HLA type were indicated by public TCR beta signatures. Points from the study as a whole: The response measured ex vivo was dominated by TCR beta clonotypes (HLA-C-restricted and CMV-specific).

V shed 4 bases and J shed 2 bases, with 5 bases lying between them. CDR3 length: 13 amino acids. Germline CDR1 SGHTA, CDR2 FQGNSA. The V and J genes are TRBV7-2 and TRBJ2-2; D gene ambiguous. This sequence originates from a human donor in good health (CMV status not recorded). Some clones in this sample may be carry-over from other donors' samples. Sequenced sample: PBMCs. CDR3 residues: CASSSFNTGELFF. For the CDR3, the DNA is TGTGCCAGCAGCTCCTTTAACACCGGGGAGCTGTTTTTT.